These T cell receptor beta chains were read from a single sample in a study of blood T cells in healthy people across ages. TCRdb ran MiXCR on the 5' RACE reads and lists one entry per CDR3 protein. The table shows 550,000 to 600,000 distinct CDR3 sequences, with 45% to 55% occurring only once. Sequencing was done on a sample of blood. These receptors originate from an elderly man in good health. Both conserved end residues are part of each CDR3. Fields, in order: clone size, V gene, CDR3 length, J gene, D gene, CDR3 DNA, CDR3 protein. D genes are given only for firm matches. The size of a clone is reported for some rows only, either as once, few or many, or as a class for expanded clones.

size: .; V: TRBV11-1; length: 15; J: TRBJ2-7; D: TRBD2; DNA: TGTGCCAGCAGCTCCTCAAGCGGGGGAGCCTACGAGCAGTACTTC; CDR3: CASSSSSGGAYEQYF
size: few; V: TRBV7-2; length: 15; J: TRBJ2-5; D: .; DNA: TGTGCCAGCAGCTTAGAGGTCGGGAGACAAGAGACCCAGTACTTC; CDR3: CASSLEVGRQETQYF
size: .; V: TRBV20-1; length: 14; J: TRBJ1-2; D: .; DNA: TGCAGTGCTCCGACAGAACACCGGACTTATGGCTACACCTTC; CDR3: CSAPTEHRTYGYTF
size: few; V: TRBV6-5; length: 18; J: TRBJ2-7; D: .; DNA: TGTGCCAGCAGTTACTCGAGTGGCGAGGGCTTCATCCTCCACGAGCAGTACTTC; CDR3: CASSYSSGEGFILHEQYF
size: few; V: TRBV20-1; length: 13; J: TRBJ2-1; D: .; DNA: TGCAGTGCCACGGGACGGTCGTACAATGAGCAGTTCTTC; CDR3: CSATGRSYNEQFF
size: .; V: TRBV3-1; length: 15; J: TRBJ2-4; D: .; DNA: TGTGCCAGCAGCCAAGGACCGCTAGCCAAAAACATTCAGTACTTC; CDR3: CASSQGPLAKNIQYF
size: .; V: TRBV12-3/TRBV12-4; length: 16; J: TRBJ1-5; D: TRBD1; DNA: TGTGCCAGCAGTCCACACGGGACAGGGGGCATTCAGCCCCAGCATTTT; CDR3: CASSPHGTGGIQPQHF
size: .; V: TRBV5-1; length: 17; J: TRBJ2-2; D: .; DNA: TGCGCCAGCAGTCCACAAGCCGTACAGTCTGGTATCGGGGAGCTGTTTTTT; CDR3: CASSPQAVQSGIGELFF
size: .; V: TRBV4-3; length: 16; J: TRBJ2-5; D: TRBD1; DNA: TGCGCCAGCAGCCCACGGGACAGGGGATTTAATGGTGAGCAGTACTTC; CDR3: CASSPRDRGFNGEQYF
size: .; V: TRBV20-1; length: 14; J: TRBJ2-7; D: .; DNA: TGCAGTGCTTCCGGATCGCCGAGCTTAGACGAGCAGTACTTC; CDR3: CSASGSPSLDEQYF
size: once; V: TRBV10-1; length: 12; J: TRBJ2-1; D: .; DNA: TGCGCCGGCAGTGAGGTCGGCAATGAGCAGTTCTTC; CDR3: CAGSEVGNEQFF
size: .; V: TRBV7-9; length: 14; J: TRBJ1-1; D: TRBD1; DNA: TGTGCCAGCAGCTTGAGGGACAGTTACACTGAAGCTTTCTTT; CDR3: CASSLRDSYTEAFF
size: .; V: TRBV20-1; length: 17; J: TRBJ2-7; D: TRBD2; DNA: TGCAGTGCCCTGAAGGACGGAAGAACAGCGGGAGAAGCCGAGCAGTACTTC; CDR3: CSALKDGRTAGEAEQYF
size: .; V: TRBV7-2; length: 21; J: TRBJ2-5; D: TRBD2; DNA: TGTGCCAGCAGCTTAAGGTCAACGTCCCCGGGACTAGCGGGGGGCCAAGAGACCCAGTACTTC; CDR3: CASSLRSTSPGLAGGQETQYF
size: .; V: TRBV5-1; length: 17; J: TRBJ2-7; D: TRBD1; DNA: TGCGCCAGCAGCTTGGGACAGGGGATTATGACTTACTACGAGCAGTACTTC; CDR3: CASSLGQGIMTYYEQYF
size: few; V: TRBV10-3; length: 15; J: TRBJ2-6; D: .; DNA: TGTGCCATCAGTGAGTCGAGGACGGGGGCCAACGTCCTGACTTTC; CDR3: CAISESRTGANVLTF
size: few; V: TRBV4-2; length: 14; J: TRBJ2-3; D: .; DNA: TGTGCCAGCAGCCAAGTGGCTACTAGAGACACGCAGTATTTT; CDR3: CASSQVATRDTQYF
size: .; V: TRBV7-3; length: 14; J: TRBJ2-3; D: .; DNA: TGTGCCAGCAGCCTATTTTCCGGGGCGACTACGCAGTATTTT; CDR3: CASSLFSGATTQYF
size: .; V: TRBV20-1; length: 16; J: TRBJ2-3; D: .; DNA: TGCAGTGCTAGAGATCGGAAGGGGAATTGGATTGATACGCAGTATTTT; CDR3: CSARDRKGNWIDTQYF
size: once; V: TRBV2; length: 14; J: TRBJ1-6; D: .; DNA: TGTGCCAGCAGTGACAGGGGTGGCAATTCACCCCTCCACTTT; CDR3: CASSDRGGNSPLHF
size: few; V: TRBV6-2/TRBV6-3; length: 14; J: TRBJ2-4; D: TRBD2; DNA: TGTGCCAGCCGGACTAGCGGGGGCTGGGACATTCAGTACTTC; CDR3: CASRTSGGWDIQYF
size: .; V: TRBV10-3; length: 17; J: TRBJ2-1; D: TRBD2; DNA: TGTGCCATCAGTGAGCCGGGACTAGCGGGCTCCTGCAATGAGCAGTTCTTC; CDR3: CAISEPGLAGSCNEQFF
size: .; V: TRBV6-6; length: 16; J: TRBJ1-2; D: TRBD1; DNA: TGTGCCAGCAGCTTGGGACAGGGGAGGCCTAACTATGGCTACACCTTC; CDR3: CASSLGQGRPNYGYTF
size: .; V: TRBV5-1; length: 12; J: TRBJ1-1; D: .; DNA: TGCGCCAGCAGACTCCGGAACACTGAAGCTTTCTTT; CDR3: CASRLRNTEAFF
size: once; V: TRBV20-1; length: 13; J: TRBJ1-1; D: .; DNA: TGCAGTGCTAGTACAGACAGCGACACTGAAGCTTTCTTT; CDR3: CSASTDSDTEAFF
size: .; V: TRBV3-1; length: 13; J: TRBJ2-7; D: .; DNA: TGTGCCAGCAGCCAAGGAAGTACTTACGAGCAGTACTTC; CDR3: CASSQGSTYEQYF
size: few; V: TRBV7-2; length: 12; J: TRBJ2-7; D: .; DNA: TGTGCCAGCAGCTGGGACAACTACGAGCAGTACTTC; CDR3: CASSWDNYEQYF
size: few; V: TRBV7-9; length: 16; J: TRBJ2-1; D: .; DNA: TGTGCCAGCAGCTCCAGACCCCCCAAGGGTGGGAATGAGCAGTTCTTC; CDR3: CASSSRPPKGGNEQFF
size: .; V: TRBV11-2; length: 17; J: TRBJ2-4; D: .; DNA: TGTGCCAGCAGCCCGGGGGCTTCTCCATTAGCCAAAAACATTCAGTACTTC; CDR3: CASSPGASPLAKNIQYF
size: .; V: TRBV6-1; length: 20; J: TRBJ2-1; D: .; DNA: TGTGCCAGCAGACCTCCATCGGGGAAGGGCCTAACGGGTGTGCACAATGAGCAGTTCTTC; CDR3: CASRPPSGKGLTGVHNEQFF
size: .; V: TRBV6-6; length: 13; J: TRBJ2-7; D: TRBD2; DNA: TGTGCCAGCAGTCCCCAAGCGGGAGGTGAGCAGTACTTC; CDR3: CASSPQAGGEQYF
size: .; V: TRBV4-1; length: 16; J: TRBJ2-1; D: .; DNA: TGCGCCAGCAGCCAAGATGGTAGCGGCTCCTACAATGAGCAGTTCTTC; CDR3: CASSQDGSGSYNEQFF
size: .; V: TRBV7-8; length: 17; J: TRBJ2-2; D: .; DNA: TGTGCCAGCAGCTTAGTTTCTCTAAGGGGGAACACCGGGGAGCTGTTTTTT; CDR3: CASSLVSLRGNTGELFF
size: many; V: TRBV6-5; length: 15; J: TRBJ2-3; D: TRBD2; DNA: TGTGCCAGCAGTCGGACTAGCGGGAGTCCTGGGACGCAGTATTTT; CDR3: CASSRTSGSPGTQYF
size: few; V: TRBV12-3/TRBV12-4; length: 14; J: TRBJ2-1; D: TRBD1; DNA: TGTGCCAGCAGTTTTAAGGGGGCGGGCGATGAGCAGTTCTTC; CDR3: CASSFKGAGDEQFF
size: .; V: TRBV2; length: 15; J: TRBJ2-4; D: .; DNA: TGTGCCAGCAGAGCCGGGGGTGGAGCCAAAAACATTCAGTACTTC; CDR3: CASRAGGGAKNIQYF
size: few; V: TRBV20-1; length: 11; J: TRBJ1-2; D: .; DNA: TGCAGTGCTAGAGGGCAGGCTGGCTACACCTTC; CDR3: CSARGQAGYTF
size: .; V: TRBV11-2; length: 15; J: TRBJ2-3; D: TRBD2; DNA: TGTGCCAGCAGCCGGGAGGATACTAGCACAGATACGCAGTATTTT; CDR3: CASSREDTSTDTQYF
size: .; V: TRBV6-2/TRBV6-3; length: 14; J: TRBJ2-7; D: TRBD2; DNA: TGTGCCAGCACTAGAGGACTAGTAGGGTACGAGCAGTACTTC; CDR3: CASTRGLVGYEQYF
size: once; V: TRBV7-2; length: 17; J: TRBJ1-2; D: TRBD1; DNA: TGTGCCAGCAGCTTAGTTGGGGGACAGGGGGCCGGCTGTGGCTACACCTTC; CDR3: CASSLVGGQGAGCGYTF
size: .; V: TRBV7-2; length: 17; J: TRBJ2-3; D: .; DNA: TGTGCCAGCAGCTTAGAATTCTGGACTATGGGCACAGATACGCAGTATTTT; CDR3: CASSLEFWTMGTDTQYF
size: few; V: TRBV20-1; length: 20; J: TRBJ2-1; D: TRBD2; DNA: TGCAGTGCTAGAGTCTCCGGGAGATTTGCTAGCGGCAGCCCATACAATGAGCAGTTCTTC; CDR3: CSARVSGRFASGSPYNEQFF
size: .; V: TRBV6-5; length: 17; J: TRBJ2-7; D: .; DNA: TGTGCCGGCAGTTACTCGAATCCTTTAACAGGTCAAGAGGCCCAGTACTTC; CDR3: CAGSYSNPLTGQEAQYF
size: .; V: TRBV20-1; length: 12; J: TRBJ1-5; D: .; DNA: TGCAGTGCTAGAGATGGCAAACAGCCCCAGCATTTT; CDR3: CSARDGKQPQHF
size: .; V: TRBV15; length: 17; J: TRBJ2-3; D: .; DNA: TGTGCCACCAGCAGAGGGTCGACAGGAGGTGGGACAGATACGCAGTATTTT; CDR3: CATSRGSTGGGTDTQYF
size: .; V: TRBV29-1; length: 12; J: TRBJ2-1; D: .; DNA: TGCAGCGTTGAGGAGGGAACAGATGAGCAGTTCTTC; CDR3: CSVEEGTDEQFF
size: .; V: TRBV6-6; length: 16; J: TRBJ2-3; D: .; DNA: TGTGCCAGCAGTTACGGGTGGGACCCTAGCACAGGTACGCAGTATTTT; CDR3: CASSYGWDPSTGTQYF
size: few; V: TRBV29-1; length: 14; J: TRBJ2-1; D: .; DNA: TGCAGCGTTGACGTCGTTGGTCGGGGGTATGAGCAGTTCTTC; CDR3: CSVDVVGRGYEQFF
size: few; V: TRBV15; length: 13; J: TRBJ2-5; D: .; DNA: TGTGCCACCAGCAGAGATCCTGCCTATGAGCAGTACTTC; CDR3: CATSRDPAYEQYF
size: .; V: TRBV27; length: 16; J: TRBJ1-5; D: .; DNA: TGTGCCAGCAGTTTAGGCCAGGACAAACCCGGCGGGCCCCAGCATTTT; CDR3: CASSLGQDKPGGPQHF
size: .; V: TRBV29-1; length: 13; J: TRBJ1-4; D: .; DNA: TGCAGCGTTGCTGGGGGCTTGGGTGAAAAACTGTTTTTT; CDR3: CSVAGGLGEKLFF
size: .; V: TRBV12-3/TRBV12-4; length: 11; J: TRBJ2-4; D: .; DNA: TGTGCCAGCAGCTCTGGCTTGGCGCAGTACTTC; CDR3: CASSSGLAQYF
size: .; V: TRBV20-1; length: 11; J: TRBJ2-1; D: .; DNA: TGCAGTGCTACCCTAGTCAATGAGCAGTTCTTC; CDR3: CSATLVNEQFF
size: .; V: TRBV6-5; length: 13; J: TRBJ1-2; D: .; DNA: TGTGCAGTGGGTGCAGTAGCTAACTATGGCTACACCTTC; CDR3: CAVGAVANYGYTF
size: .; V: TRBV3-1; length: 13; J: TRBJ2-1; D: .; DNA: TGTGCCAGCAGCCAAGAAGGCCACGACCATAGGTTCTTC; CDR3: CASSQEGHDHRFF
size: .; V: TRBV14; length: 14; J: TRBJ1-2; D: .; DNA: TGTGCCAGCAGCCGCGGCTGGATGGACTATGGCTACACCTTC; CDR3: CASSRGWMDYGYTF
size: .; V: TRBV6-2/TRBV6-3; length: 13; J: TRBJ2-7; D: TRBD2; DNA: TGTGCCAGCAGTTATTGGACTAGCGTCGAGCAGTACTTC; CDR3: CASSYWTSVEQYF